Reported below is one TCR beta chain. What it recognizes is unknown. This record comes from a study of PD-1 blockade in classical Hodgkin lymphoma. Time point: cycle 4 day 1 (C4D1), after five to seven weeks of nivolumab. The patients all showed relapse after autologous stem cell transplantation, while their brentuximab vedotin exposure varied. CDR3 size: 14 residues. The V end was cut by 5 bases, the J end by 3 bases, with 10 bases between. Germline V gene lookup returns CDR1 MNHNY and CDR2 SVGAGI (reference sequence). Study-level results: Compared with healthy donors, newly diagnosed patients reportedly showed lower baseline TCR diversity. Diversity in CD4+ TCRs, unlike that measured in CD8+ TCRs, had risen significantly by C4D1.

Here immunoSEQ multiplex PCR was the method, and the copy in TCRdb shows in-frame clones only, minus some. Among around 7,900 clones listed, more than 75% were seen once. Here the sequenced sample was peripheral blood mononuclear cells (PBMCs), taken before the fourth cycle of nivolumab. The sequence came from a human donor with classical Hodgkin lymphoma. The chain employs TRBV6-6 and TRBJ2-2, with D tentatively TRBD2 (6 bases). The CDR3 reads CASSVGDYTGELFF. Here the CDR3 DNA reads TGTGCCAGCAGTGTTGGGGACTACACCGGGGAGCTGTTTTTT.